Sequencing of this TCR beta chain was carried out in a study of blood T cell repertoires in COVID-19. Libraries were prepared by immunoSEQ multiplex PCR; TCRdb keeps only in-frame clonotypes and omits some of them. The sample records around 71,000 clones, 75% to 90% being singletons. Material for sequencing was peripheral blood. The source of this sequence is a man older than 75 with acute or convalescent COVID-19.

The CDR3 spells CASSPTGDTEAFF. The CDR3, as DNA: TGTGCCAGCAGCCCGACAGGGGACACTGAAGCTTTCTTT. The gene calls are TRBV12-3 or TRBV12-4 and TRBJ1-1; 8 bases agree with TRBD1. Trimming at V came to 6 bases and at J to 3 bases, leaving 3 bases not matched to a gene. This CDR3 region has 13 residues.